Below are 16 T cell receptor beta chains sequenced from a single sample in a study of cytomegalovirus exposure and HLA in healthy donors. The PCR made use of 60 Vbeta and 13 Jbeta primers. Clones were read by immunoSEQ multiplex PCR, and TCRdb kept only the in-frame ones, dropping some. The table records 150,000 or so clones, less than 90% of them present only once. Sequenced sample: PBMCs. These receptors came from a man aged 18 to 30 in good health and CMV-seronegative.

The chain employs TRBV28 and TRBJ2-1, with TRBD2 matching over 8 bases. The CDR3 runs 15 residues. The ends lost 8 bases at V and 9 bases at J; junction bases unmatched: 15. Germline V gene data show CDR1 as MDHEN and CDR2 as SYDVKM. CDR3 sequence (DNA): TGTGCCAGCCCCCTAGTCCAGCGGGAGTGGGGTGAGCAGTTCTTC. Encoded protein: CASPLVQREWGEQFF. The full variable domain, with the rest looked up from reference TRBV28 and TRBJ2-1, is DVKVTQSSRYLVKRTGEKVFLECVQDMDHENMFWYRQDPGLGLRLIYFSYDVKMKEKGDIPEGYSVSREKKERFSLILESASTNQTSMYLCASPLVQREWGEQFFGPGTRLTVL.

The chain employs TRBV5-1 and TRBJ1-1; a weak D match, TRBD1 (5 bases). This CDR3 region has 13 residues. From germline, CDR1 is SGHRS and CDR2 YFSETQ. V was pared by 4 bases and J by 2 bases, with 9 bases between. CDR3 DNA sequence: TGCGCCAGCAGCCATGGGACTAACACTGAAGCTTTCTTT. Translating gives CASSHGTNTEAFF. Complete variable domain (other parts from reference TRBV5-1 and TRBJ1-1): KAGVTQTPRYLIKTRGQQVTLSCSPISGHRSVSWYQQTPGQGLQFLFEYFSETQRNKGNFPGRFSGRQFSNSRSEMNVSTLELGDSALYLCASSHGTNTEAFFGQGTRLTVV.

This clone was counted between two and nine times. This chain uses TRBV7-6 with TRBJ1-1; D not resolved. This CDR3 region has 13 residues. Trimming took off 5 bases at V and 1 base at J, with 8 bases between the two ends. From germline, CDR1 is SGHVS and CDR2 FNYEAQ. CDR3 sequence reads: CASSLNRNTEAFF. CDR3 sequence (DNA): TGTGCCAGCAGCCTAAACAGGAACACTGAAGCTTTCTTT.

The V gene is TRBV19, the J gene TRBJ1-5; 8 nucleotides agree with TRBD1. CDR3 length: 14 amino acids. V lost 6 bases to trimming and J lost 5 bases; unmatched junction nucleotides: 6. Germline CDR1 reads LNHDA; CDR2 reads SQIVND (reference sequence). In nucleotides, the CDR3 is TGTGCCAGTAGAACAGGGGGACCTGATCAGCCCCAGCATTTT. Its translation: CASRTGGPDQPQHF.

J is TRBJ1-6 and V is TRBV30; D perhaps matches TRBD1 (5 bases). Germline CDR1 reads GTSNPN; CDR2 reads SVGIG (reference sequence). The CDR3 is made up of 13 amino acids. V was trimmed by 2 bases and J by 7 bases, leaving 9 bases between them. The CDR3 reads CAWSQGENSPLHF. CDR3 coding DNA: TGTGCCTGGAGTCAGGGCGAGAATTCACCCCTCCACTTT. Using reference TRBV30 and TRBJ1-6 for the parts outside the CDR3, the full variable domain is SQTIHQWPATLVQPVGSPLSLECTVEGTSNPNLYWYRQAAGRGLQLLFYSVGIGQISSEVPQNLSASRPQDRQFILSSKKLLLSDSGFYLCAWSQGENSPLHFGNGTRLTVT.

This clone was seen once. CDR3 amino acids: CASSATSGWDNEQFF. CDR3 coding DNA: TGTGCCAGCAGTGCCACTAGCGGTTGGGACAATGAGCAGTTCTTC. The rearrangement links TRBV9 to TRBJ2-1; the match to TRBD2 covers 8 bases. Unmatched junction bases numbered 9, after V lost 5 bases and J lost 5 bases. The CDR3 runs to 15 residues. The germline CDR1 and CDR2 sequences are SGDLS and YYNGEE.

The chain is built from TRBV11-2 and TRBJ2-2; TRBD2 matches at 7 bases. Germline V gene data show CDR1 as SGHAT and CDR2 as FQNNGV. V lost 1 base, J lost 0 bases, and 2 bases stayed unmatched. There are 16 residues in the CDR3. CDR3 region: CASSLVGRTNTGELFF. CDR3 nucleotides: TGTGCCAGCAGCTTAGTCGGGAGGACGAACACCGGGGAGCTGTTTTTT.

The rearrangement joins TRBV28 to TRBJ2-3, with D unclear. Trimming took off 6 bases at V and 3 bases at J, with 10 bases between the two ends. The germline gives CDR1 MDHEN, CDR2 SYDVKM. This CDR3 region has 13 residues. CDR3 protein: CASSPPLTDTQYF. In DNA form, the CDR3 reads TGTGCCAGCAGCCCTCCCTTAACAGATACGCAGTATTTT.

The chain recombines TRBV7-3 with TRBJ2-3, with D perhaps TRBD1 (6 bases). With 5 bases removed from V and 0 bases from J, the gap between germline ends came to 12 bases. Germline assignment: CDR1 SGHTA and CDR2 FQGTGA. This CDR3 is built from 15 residues. CDR3 DNA: TGTGCCAGCAGCCTACAGGGATCCAGCACAGATACGCAGTATTTT. Translating gives CASSLQGSSTDTQYF. The full variable domain, in which reference TRBV7-3 and TRBJ2-3 provide the parts outside the CDR3, is GAGVSQTPSNKVTEKGKYVELRCDPISGHTALYWYRQSLGQGPEFLIYFQGTGAADDSGLPNDRFFAVRPEGSVSTLKIQRTERGDSAVYLCASSLQGSSTDTQYFGPGTRLTVL.

This sequence joins TRBV9 and TRBJ1-1, with a weak D call TRBD1 (6 bases). The CDR3 loop spans 14 amino acids. Germline V gives CDR1 SGDLS, CDR2 YYNGEE. V lost 0 bases, J lost 4 bases, and 10 bases lay in between. In nucleotides, the CDR3 is TGTGCCAGCAGCGTAGGGCGAGGGGGCACTGAAGCTTTCTTT. It codes for CASSVGRGGTEAFF. Combining the CDR3 with reference TRBV9 and TRBJ1-1 gives the whole variable domain DSGVTQTPKHLITATGQRVTLRCSPRSGDLSVYWYQQSLDQGLQFLIQYYNGEERAKGNILERFSAQQFPDLHSELNLSSLELGDSALYFCASSVGRGGTEAFFGQGTRLTVV.

The gene calls are TRBV6-5 and TRBJ2-7, with D possibly being TRBD1 (5 bases). The CDR3 covers 12 residues. Germline assignment: CDR1 MNHEY and CDR2 SVGAGI. Trimming shortened V by 6 bases and J by 2 bases, and 8 bases separated the two germline ends. DNA for the CDR3: TGTGCCAGCAGCTCCAGGGCCTACGAGCAGTACTTC. It specifies CASSSRAYEQYF.

A note on this clone: Other DNA variants within this sample encode the same CDR3. The rearrangement joins TRBV27 to TRBJ2-1; a weak D match, TRBD1 (5 bases). With 3 bases removed from V and 7 bases from J, the gap between germline ends came to 10 bases. The germline V gene encodes CDR1 MNHEY and CDR2 SMNVEV (reference sequence). The CDR3 length is 13 residues. CDR3 nucleotides: TGTGCCAGCAGTTTTTCAGGGCGGAATGAGCAGTTCTTC. Translating gives CASSFSGRNEQFF.

The chain links TRBV27 to TRBJ2-2; maybe TRBD1 (6 bases). The CDR3 contains 15 residues. Germline CDR1 and CDR2: MNHEY and SMNVEV (reference sequence). Deletions cut 4 bases from V and 0 bases from J, with 9 bases between. This chain's CDR3 is CASSSQGPNTGELFF. In DNA, the CDR3 is TGTGCCAGCAGTTCACAGGGCCCGAACACCGGGGAGCTGTTTTTT.

The V and J genes are TRBV28 and TRBJ1-2, with 7 positions matching TRBD1. The junction had 16 bases not matched to a gene; V was cut back by 5 bases and J by 7 bases. Germline CDR1 and CDR2: MDHEN and SYDVKM. The CDR3 extends over 16 amino acids. CDR3 in DNA: TGTGCCAGCAGTCCCGATATCACAGGGGAACTGCGTGGCTACACCTTC. Translation: CASSPDITGELRGYTF.

This chain joins TRBV29-1 and TRBJ2-3; 15 bases align to TRBD2. Unmatched junction bases numbered 1, after V lost 2 bases and J lost 4 bases. This CDR3 region has 15 residues. Germline values: CDR1 SQVTM, CDR2 ANQGSEA. This CDR3 reads CSVEWTSGGADTQYF. The CDR3 DNA is TGCAGCGTTGAATGGACTAGCGGGGGGGCAGATACGCAGTATTTT.

V and J are TRBV4-1 and TRBJ2-7, with a tentative D call TRBD1 (5 bases). V lost 1 base and J 1 base, leaving 11 bases between the germline ends. This CDR3 has 15 amino acids. Germline V lookup: CDR1 MGHRA, CDR2 YSYEKL. CDR3 protein: CASSQVTARSYEQYF. Written as DNA, the CDR3 is TGCGCCAGCAGCCAAGTGACAGCTCGATCCTACGAGCAGTACTTC.